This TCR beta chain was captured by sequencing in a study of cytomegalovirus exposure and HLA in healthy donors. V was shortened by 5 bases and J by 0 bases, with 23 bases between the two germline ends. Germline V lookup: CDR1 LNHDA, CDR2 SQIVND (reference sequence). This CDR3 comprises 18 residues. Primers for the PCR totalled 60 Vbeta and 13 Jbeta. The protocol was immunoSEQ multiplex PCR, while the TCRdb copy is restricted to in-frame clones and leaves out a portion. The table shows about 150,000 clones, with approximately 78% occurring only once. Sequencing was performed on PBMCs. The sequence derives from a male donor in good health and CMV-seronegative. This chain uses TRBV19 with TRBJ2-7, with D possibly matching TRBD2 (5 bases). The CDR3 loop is CASSSLRGGRKSSYEQYF. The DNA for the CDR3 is TGTGCCAGTAGTTCCCTCAGAGGAGGCAGGAAAAGCTCCTACGAGCAGTACTTC.